This entry describes one T cell receptor (beta chain). Its antigen is still unknown. Then a second PCR, running roughly 7 to 11 cycles, was carried out with a sample-barcoded 5' primer and a J-beta primer mix. MiXCR, applied by TCRdb to the 5' RACE reads, yields one record per CDR3 protein. The sample records roughly 1.4 million distinct CDR3 sequences, 55% to 75% being singletons. At least 6 micrograms of total RNA were extracted per sample. The CDR3 is made up of 15 amino acids. V lost 5 bases and J lost 2; bases outside the gene matches: 5. Germline CDR1 and CDR2: MNHEY and SMNVEV (reference sequence). This entry comes from a study of blood T cells in healthy people across ages. Findings and limits, study-wide: The study could not conclusively compare naive and antigen-experienced cells, given its unsorted PBMCs.

This chain joins TRBV27 and TRBJ2-1, with 8 bases that match TRBD2. Sequencing was done on a sample of blood. The sequence came from a man aged 18 to 29 in good health. As DNA, the CDR3 is TGTGCCAGCAGTGCCCCGACTAGCGCCTACAATGAGCAGTTCTTC. Amino acid sequence: CASSAPTSAYNEQFF.